The 16 T cell receptor beta chains in this list originate from one sample, sequenced in a study of blood T cell repertoires in COVID-19. Profiling relied on immunoSEQ multiplex PCR, and the TCRdb table lists in-frame clones only, not all of them. The table includes about 100,000 clones, approximately 93% detected once. The sample taken for sequencing was peripheral blood. These receptors were obtained from a man in his forties or fifties with active COVID-19.

The CDR3 nucleotides read TGCGCCAGCAGCTTGGATGGACAGAGCGGCTACACCTTC. Translated, it gives CASSLDGQSGYTF. The V call is TRBV5-1, the J call TRBJ1-2; D is possibly TRBD1 (6 bases). The CDR3 runs to 13 residues. Trimming stripped 0 bases from V and 8 bases from J, with 11 bases between. Germline V lookup: CDR1 SGHRS, CDR2 YFSETQ. The complete variable domain, with remaining parts taken from reference TRBV5-1 and TRBJ1-2, reads KAGVTQTPRYLIKTRGQQVTLSCSPISGHRSVSWYQQTPGQGLQFLFEYFSETQRNKGNFPGRFSGRQFSNSRSEMNVSTLELGDSALYLCASSLDGQSGYTFGSGTRLTVV.

This clone was seen just once. The chain employs TRBV3-1 (or the pseudogene TRBV3-2) and TRBJ2-6, with 9 bases that match TRBD1. The CDR3 has 17 amino acids. Germline CDR1 reads LGHDT; CDR2 reads YNNKEL (reference sequence). The V segment lost 4 bases and the J segment 1 base; nucleotides outside the gene matches: 5. CDR3 in DNA: TGTGCCAGCAGCCCCCGGACAGGGGATTCTGGGGCCAACGTCCTGACTTTC. This gives the protein CASSPRTGDSGANVLTF.

The gene calls are TRBV19 and TRBJ2-5, with 8 bases that match TRBD1. V shed 7 bases and J 5 bases; nucleotides not matched to a gene: 6. The CDR3 runs 13 residues. CDR1 and CDR2 from the germline V gene are LNHDA and SQIVND (reference sequence). The CDR3 here is CASKGQGRETQYF. In nucleotides, the CDR3 is TGTGCCAGTAAAGGACAGGGAAGGGAGACCCAGTACTTC.

This clone was observed once. The J gene is TRBJ2-1, the V gene TRBV6-6, with 12 bases aligning to TRBD2. Germline-derived CDR1 and CDR2 are MNHNY and SVGAGI (reference sequence). V shed 6 bases and J 9 bases; nucleotides not matched to a gene: 9. The CDR3 is 15 amino acids. CDR3 in amino acids: CASSKTSGRFSEQFF. The DNA for the CDR3 is TGTGCCAGCAGCAAGACTAGCGGGAGATTTTCTGAGCAGTTCTTC.

The V gene is TRBV27, the J gene TRBJ1-6; 8 bases match TRBD1. Germline values: CDR1 MNHEY, CDR2 SMNVEV (reference sequence). Germline trimming cut 5 bases from V and 7 bases from J; bases unmatched to any gene: 7. The CDR3 runs 15 residues. DNA of the CDR3: TGTGCCAGCAGTCCCGGACAGGGCACAAATTCACCCCTCCACTTT. It codes for CASSPGQGTNSPLHF.

This clone appeared once. The rearrangement links TRBV4-1 to TRBJ1-4; possible D gene TRBD1, 5 bases. The CDR3 extends over 17 amino acids. Germline lookup yields CDR1 MGHRA and CDR2 YSYEKL. V lost 2 bases and J lost 2, with 15 bases in between. The CDR3 DNA is TGCGCCAGCAGCCAACCCACCAGGGTTTCGACTAATGAAAAACTGTTTTTT. Its translation is CASSQPTRVSTNEKLFF.

The J gene is TRBJ1-5, the V gene TRBV6-6, with 9 bases aligning to TRBD1. The germline CDR1 and CDR2 sequences are MNHNY and SVGAGI (reference sequence). This CDR3 has 15 amino acids. V trimming: 6 bases; J trimming: 0 bases; junction bases outside the gene matches: 3. The chain's CDR3 is CASRRDRASNQPQHF. CDR3 sequence (DNA): TGTGCCAGCAGAAGGGACAGGGCTAGCAATCAGCCCCAGCATTTT.

J is TRBJ2-3 and V is TRBV3-1 (or the pseudogene TRBV3-2); TRBD2 aligns across 9 bases. This CDR3 comprises 17 residues. CDR1 LGHDT and CDR2 YNNKEL come from the germline V gene (reference sequence). V lost 4 bases and J lost 2; bases outside the gene matches: 10. CDR3 sequence reads: CASSPGGSGGPTDTQYF. The CDR3 nucleotides are TGTGCCAGCAGCCCCGGAGGTAGCGGGGGCCCCACAGATACGCAGTATTTT.

The V gene is TRBV7-9, the J gene TRBJ2-6; D might be TRBD1 (6 bases). V lost 1 base, J lost 4 bases, and 17 bases lay in between. This CDR3 region has 18 residues. Germline CDR1 reads SEHNR; CDR2 reads FQNEAQ (reference sequence). The CDR3 loop is CASSLVRTAFWGANVLTF. CDR3 in DNA: TGTGCCAGCAGCTTAGTTAGGACAGCCTTTTGGGGGGCCAACGTCCTGACTTTC.

This chain uses TRBV7-2 with TRBJ2-1; 8 bases are a match to TRBD2. The CDR3 length is 16 residues. CDR1 is SGHTA, CDR2 FQGNSA, per germline. V lost 1 base and J lost 3; bases outside the gene matches: 5. In nucleotides, the CDR3 is TGTGCCAGCAGCTTAGAGAGCGGGGGACACTACAATGAGCAGTTCTTC. Translation gives CASSLESGGHYNEQFF.

The chain couples TRBV27 to TRBJ1-1, with TRBD1 as a possible D gene (6 bases). V was pared by 6 bases and J by 12 bases, with 17 bases between. This CDR3 region has 12 residues. The germline gives CDR1 MNHEY, CDR2 SMNVEV (reference sequence). CDR3 sequence reads: CASSKGGAGTFF. The CDR3 region has the DNA TGTGCCAGCAGCAAAGGGGGGGCAGGAACTTTCTTT.

This chain joins TRBV11-3 and TRBJ2-2; 16 bases fit TRBD2. V trimming: 6 bases; J trimming: 6 bases; junction bases outside the gene matches: 7. CDR3 length: 17 amino acids. Germline values: CDR1 SGHNT, CDR2 YENEEA. Here the CDR3 DNA reads TGTGCCAGCAGTTCCCCGGGACTAGCGGGAGGGCCCGGGGAGCTGTTTTTT. The encoded protein is CASSSPGLAGGPGELFF.

CDR3 sequence: CASSRAQGGTGELFF. Here the CDR3 DNA reads TGTGCCAGCAGTCGGGCGCAGGGGGGCACCGGGGAGCTGTTTTTT. The gene calls are TRBV2 and TRBJ2-2; a weak D match, TRBD1 (7 bases). Trimming removed 5 bases at V and 4 bases at J, with 14 bases between. CDR3 length: 15 amino acids. Germline values: CDR1 SNHLY, CDR2 FYNNEI.

V gene TRBV3-1 (or the pseudogene TRBV3-2) combines with J gene TRBJ2-3; possible D gene TRBD1, 5 bases. The ends were cut back, 1 base at V and 5 bases at J, with 13 bases in the middle. CDR1 and CDR2 from the germline V gene are LGHDT and YNNKEL (reference sequence). The CDR3 spans 15 residues. The CDR3 DNA is TGTGCCAGCAGCCAAGCTTCTAGGGGCGGAGATACGCAGTATTTT. This encodes CASSQASRGGDTQYF.

This sequence joins TRBV11-2 and TRBJ1-4, with unresolved D. The CDR3 runs to 13 residues. V lost 5 bases to trimming and J lost 7 bases, with 11 bases between them. CDR1 and CDR2 from the germline V gene are SGHAT and FQNNGV. CDR3: CASSPGRVEKLFF. In DNA form, the CDR3 reads TGTGCCAGCAGCCCTGGGAGGGTTGAAAAACTGTTTTTT.

The V call is TRBV19, the J call TRBJ2-7; a weak D match, TRBD2 (7 bases). Germline V gives CDR1 LNHDA, CDR2 SQIVND (reference sequence). V lost 6 bases and J 2 bases, leaving 20 bases between the germline ends. The CDR3 consists of 16 residues. The CDR3 loop is CASSPGLGGGPYEQYF. CDR3 DNA: TGTGCCAGTAGCCCAGGCTTAGGGGGGGGCCCCTACGAGCAGTACTTC.